This TCR beta chain was identified in a study of siplizumab effects on memory and regulatory T cells. Trimming at V came to 3 bases and at J to 2 bases, leaving 5 bases not matched to a gene. Germline-derived CDR1 and CDR2 are SGHTA and FQGNSA. This CDR3 has 16 residues. Only in-frame clones appear in the TCRdb table, and some are missing; sequencing was by immunoSEQ multiplex PCR. This sample has roughly 80,000 clones, with about nine tenths found just once. The TCR originated in a human donor in good health. The sequenced sample was Tregs sorted from blood. The rearrangement links TRBV7-2 to TRBJ2-1; 9 nucleotides line up with TRBD2. The CDR3 DNA reads as TGTGCCAGCAGCTTTGTGGCTAGCGGGGCCTACAATGAGCAGTTCTTC. Translating it yields CASSFVASGAYNEQFF.